This T cell receptor (beta chain) emerged from a study of blood T cell repertoires in COVID-19. Study-wide context: Acute and convalescent COVID-19 specimens originated in the United States, Italy and Spain. The analysed material was cDNA or gDNA that came from T cells, B-cell-depleted T cells, or PBMCs.

Germline CDR1 LNHDA, CDR2 SQIVND (reference sequence). V was clipped by 7 bases and J by 0 bases, with 7 bases between them. The CDR3 contains 14 residues. Per the authors' pipeline: How many nucleated cells were present was estimated from reference gene primer amplification. The table came from immunoSEQ multiplex PCR; TCRdb's copy has only in-frame clones and leaves some out. That table furnishes V, J and clone size, whereas the DNA furnished D and trimming. The sample lists about 42,000 clones, around 83% occurring once. This chain uses TRBV19 with TRBJ2-6; no clear D. The specimen sequenced was peripheral blood. The clonotype originates from a man between 65 and 85 years old with acute or convalescent COVID-19. DNA for the CDR3: TGTGCCAGTACCCTCTCCTCTGGGGCCAACGTCCTGACTTTC. Protein sequence: CASTLSSGANVLTF.